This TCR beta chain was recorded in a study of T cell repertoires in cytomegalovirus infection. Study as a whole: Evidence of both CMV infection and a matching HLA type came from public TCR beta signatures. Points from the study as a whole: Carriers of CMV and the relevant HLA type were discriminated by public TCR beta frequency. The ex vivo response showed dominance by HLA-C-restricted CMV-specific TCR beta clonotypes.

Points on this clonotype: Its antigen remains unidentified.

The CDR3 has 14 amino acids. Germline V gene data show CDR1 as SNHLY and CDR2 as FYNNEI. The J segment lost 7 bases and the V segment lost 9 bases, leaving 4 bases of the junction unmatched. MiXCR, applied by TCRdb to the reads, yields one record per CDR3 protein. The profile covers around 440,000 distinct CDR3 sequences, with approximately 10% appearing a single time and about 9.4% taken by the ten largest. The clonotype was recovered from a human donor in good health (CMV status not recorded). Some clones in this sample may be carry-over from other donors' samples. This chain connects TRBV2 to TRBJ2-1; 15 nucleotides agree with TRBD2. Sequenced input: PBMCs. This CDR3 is CARGLAGGGNEQFF. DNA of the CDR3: TGTGCCAGGGGACTAGCGGGGGGCGGTAATGAGCAGTTCTTC.